This T cell receptor (beta chain) was sequenced for a study of T-cell memory formation after mild COVID-19. Study overall: Largely donor-specific TCR clusters were found.

Using constant-segment primers, 5'RACE produced TCR alpha and TCR beta cDNA libraries carrying sample barcodes and UMIs. From the 5' RACE reads, TCRdb called clonotypes with MiXCR, one entry per CDR3 protein. The repertoire holds 95,000 to 120,000 distinct CDR3 sequences, with 22% as singletons. With 0 bases clipped from V and 8 bases from J, the junction kept 5 bases outside the gene matches. CDR1 and CDR2 (germline): MNHEY, SMNVEV (reference sequence). CDR3 length: 16 amino acids. On this clonotype itself: Its antigen is unidentified.

Notes on the study in general: Some clones that responded were present in memory (sampled pre-infection), which suggests cross-reactive memory joined.

This receptor was obtained from a man younger than 35 who had mild COVID-19 (a few samples of this study predate the infection). Cell type and time point are not known. Sequenced material: PBMCs or a T cell subset sorted from them (not recorded which). The chain carries TRBV27 and TRBJ2-1; TRBD2 agrees at 12 bases. The CDR3 DNA follows: TGTGCCAGCAGTTTATCGCCTAGCGGGGGGGCGGATGAGCAGTTCTTC. It encodes CASSLSPSGGADEQFF.